A selection of T cell receptor beta chains follows, all from one sample in a study of T cell changes during pregnancy in multiple sclerosis. Repertoires were generated with immunoSEQ multiplex PCR, while TCRdb's copy carries only in-frame clones and drops some. The data contain about 36,000 clones, around 89% of them singletons. Sequencing used CD8+ T cells from peripheral blood mononuclear cells, obtained in the third trimester of pregnancy. All receptors come from a female donor with multiple sclerosis, enrolled in a pregnancy study. CDR3s include the opening cysteine and the closing phenylalanine or tryptophan. The order of the fields is clone size, J gene, D gene, V gene, CDR3 protein, CDR3 DNA. The D gene is left open where the match is weak. A row's size may be missing; if present it is once, few, many or a size class.

. TRBJ1-2 . TRBV7-2 CASSLVGDGYTF TGTGCCAGCAGCTTAGTAGGGGATGGCTACACCTTC
. TRBJ2-1 . TRBV19 CASSIPGTYHANEQFF TGTGCCAGTAGTATTCCCGGGACTTATCACGCTAATGAGCAGTTCTTC
. TRBJ2-7 . TRBV27 CASSFSGSGAEQYF TGTGCCAGCAGTTTCTCGGGATCAGGAGCCGAGCAGTACTTC
few TRBJ1-4 . TRBV10-1 CASSERGQPNEKLFF TGCGCCAGCAGTGAGCGAGGACAGCCAAATGAAAAACTGTTTTTT
once TRBJ2-1 . TRBV7-3 CASSLVPRVSYNEQFF TGTGCCAGCAGCTTAGTTCCCCGGGTGTCCTACAATGAGCAGTTCTTC
. TRBJ1-1 . TRBV4-3 CASSPVGGTAAFF TGCGCCAGCAGCCCCGTCGGAGGCACGGCAGCTTTCTTT
. TRBJ1-1 . TRBV19 CASSLRYNTEAFF TGTGCCAGTAGCCTCAGGTACAACACTGAAGCTTTCTTT
. TRBJ2-6 . TRBV30 CAWSVQEEGSSGANVLTF TGTGCCTGGAGTGTACAGGAGGAGGGAAGCTCTGGGGCCAACGTCCTGACTTTC
. TRBJ2-3 . TRBV6-4 CASSPGGTDTQYF TGTGCCAGCAGCCCCGGGGGTACAGATACGCAGTATTTT
. TRBJ1-2 TRBD1 TRBV27 CASSGTGLGYTF TGTGCCAGCAGTGGGACAGGGCTGGGCTACACCTTC
. TRBJ2-2 . TRBV5-1 CASSPRGGAGELFF TGCGCCAGCAGCCCTAGGGGGGGAGCCGGGGAGCTGTTTTTT
. TRBJ2-7 TRBD2 TRBV10-1 CASSGGTGLAGSYEQYF TGCGCCAGCAGTGGGGGTACTGGACTAGCGGGATCCTACGAGCAGTACTTC
. TRBJ2-7 TRBD2 TRBV25-1 CASSDPGGPGEQYF TGTGCCAGCAGTGATCCGGGAGGGCCGGGAGAGCAGTACTTC
. TRBJ1-4 TRBD1 TRBV27 CASSLWTGSGEKLFF TGTGCCAGCAGTTTATGGACAGGGTCGGGGGAAAAACTGTTTTTT
. TRBJ2-7 TRBD1 TRBV19 CASSISGTGVEQYF TGTGCCAGTAGTATATCCGGGACAGGGGTCGAGCAGTACTTC
. TRBJ2-7 TRBD1 TRBV6-5 CASSPGQGSYEQYF TGTGCCAGCAGTCCGGGACAGGGCTCCTACGAGCAGTACTTC
. TRBJ1-1 . TRBV4-3 CASSQVSGTEAFF TGCGCCAGCAGCCAAGTTTCGGGCACTGAAGCTTTCTTT
. TRBJ2-7 TRBD2 TRBV11-2 CASSLVAGGFSSYEQYF TGTGCCAGCAGCTTAGTCGCGGGGGGTTTCTCATCTTACGAGCAGTACTTC
. TRBJ1-1 . TRBV2 CASFPARYGAFF TGTGCCAGCTTCCCCGCGCGGTACGGAGCTTTCTTT
. TRBJ2-7 TRBD1 TRBV7-8 CASSPPRSRDRGLREQYF TGTGCCAGCAGCCCACCCCGCTCCCGGGACAGGGGATTGCGGGAGCAGTACTTC
. TRBJ2-2 TRBD2 TRBV7-8 CASSGGLAGGYTGELFF TGTGCCAGCAGCGGGGGACTAGCGGGAGGGTACACCGGGGAGCTGTTTTTT
. TRBJ1-1 . TRBV5-4 CASSWDQSGSTEAFF TGTGCCAGCAGCTGGGATCAATCCGGGAGTACTGAAGCTTTCTTT
. TRBJ2-1 . TRBV6-5 CASSYGAGAYEQFF TGTGCCAGCAGTTACGGGGCAGGGGCCTATGAGCAGTTCTTC
. TRBJ1-1 . TRBV9 CASSPRTDRSSEAFF TGTGCCAGCAGCCCCCGAACCGACAGAAGCTCTGAAGCTTTCTTT
. TRBJ2-1 TRBD2 TRBV10-1 CASRIRLAGAFYEQFF TGCGCCAGCAGAATAAGACTAGCGGGAGCTTTCTATGAGCAGTTCTTC
. TRBJ2-3 TRBD2 TRBV19 CASRSRTSGGDTQYF TGTGCCAGTAGATCCCGGACTAGCGGGGGGGATACGCAGTATTTT
. TRBJ2-7 TRBD2 TRBV29-1 CSVTSDYEQYF TGCAGCGTGACTAGCGACTACGAGCAGTACTTC
. TRBJ2-2 . TRBV6-6 CASSLSSTGELFF TGTGCCAGCAGCCTCTCCAGCACCGGGGAGCTGTTTTTT
once TRBJ2-1 TRBD1 TRBV4-1 CASSPGTGSYNEQFF TGCGCCAGCAGCCCAGGGACAGGGTCCTACAATGAGCAGTTCTTC
. TRBJ2-1 TRBD2 TRBV7-9 CASSLREGTYNEQFF TGTGCCAGCAGCTTAAGGGAGGGCACCTACAATGAGCAGTTCTTC
once TRBJ2-7 TRBD2 TRBV6-1 CASSAEASGSHEQYF TGTGCCAGCAGTGCCGAAGCTAGCGGGAGCCACGAGCAGTACTTC
. TRBJ1-4 . TRBV5-1 CASSFSAGDRRDDEKLFF TGCGCCAGCAGCTTTTCCGCAGGGGACCGCCGAGACGATGAAAAACTGTTTTTT
. TRBJ2-1 TRBD2 TRBV7-6 CASSLTPASGGRGNPYNEQFF TGTGCCAGCAGCTTAACCCCGGCTAGCGGGGGGAGGGGGAACCCTTACAATGAGCAGTTCTTC
. TRBJ2-5 TRBD2 TRBV7-9 CASSFSGSSGETQYF TGTGCCAGCAGCTTTAGCGGGAGTAGCGGTGAGACCCAGTACTTC
. TRBJ2-1 TRBD2 TRBV4-3 CASSPSGGSYNEQFF TGCGCCAGCAGCCCAAGCGGGGGGTCCTACAATGAGCAGTTCTTC
. TRBJ1-2 . TRBV6-5 CASSYSASSNYGYTF TGTGCCAGCAGTTACTCTGCCAGTTCTAACTATGGCTACACCTTC
. TRBJ1-5 . TRBV19 CASRTGYSNQPQHF TGTGCCAGTAGGACAGGTTATAGCAATCAGCCCCAGCATTTT
. TRBJ2-3 . TRBV18 CASSPTQGSTDTQYF TGTGCCAGCTCACCAACGCAGGGTAGCACAGATACGCAGTATTTT
. TRBJ2-7 . TRBV27 CASSPVGPAYEQYF TGTGCCAGCAGTCCGGTGGGGCCTGCCTACGAGCAGTACTTC